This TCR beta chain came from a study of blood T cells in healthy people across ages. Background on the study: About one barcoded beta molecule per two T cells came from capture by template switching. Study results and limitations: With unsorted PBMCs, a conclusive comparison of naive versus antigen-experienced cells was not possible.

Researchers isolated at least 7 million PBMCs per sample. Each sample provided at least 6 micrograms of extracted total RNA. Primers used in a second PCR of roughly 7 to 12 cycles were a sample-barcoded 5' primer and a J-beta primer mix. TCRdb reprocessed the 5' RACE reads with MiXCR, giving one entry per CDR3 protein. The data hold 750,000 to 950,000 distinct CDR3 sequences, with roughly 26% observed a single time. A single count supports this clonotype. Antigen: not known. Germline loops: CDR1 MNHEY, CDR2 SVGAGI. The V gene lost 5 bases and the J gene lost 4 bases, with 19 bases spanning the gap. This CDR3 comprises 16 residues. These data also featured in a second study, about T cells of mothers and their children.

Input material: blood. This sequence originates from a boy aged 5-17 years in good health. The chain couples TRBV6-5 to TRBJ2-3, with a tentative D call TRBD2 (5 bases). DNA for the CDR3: TGTGCCAGCAGTCCTCTCGTGAGGGTGGGGTCAGATACGCAGTATTTT. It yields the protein CASSPLVRVGSDTQYF.